This T cell receptor (beta chain) stems from a study of T cells in Graves' hyperthyroidism and ophthalmopathy. Diagnoses used clinical symptoms, serum thyroxine and TRAb, thyroid ultrasound and orbital computed tomography. PBMCs stemmed from approximately 10 ml fresh peripheral blood. Notes on this clonotype: Its cognate antigen is unknown.

Study-level points and caveats: Onset of ophthalmopathy came a median 6.5 months after the model predicted it.

The CDR3 loop spans 15 amino acids. V was shortened by 0 bases and J by 3 bases, with 13 bases between the two germline ends. Germline values: CDR1 SGHRS, CDR2 YFSETQ. Researchers took RNA transcripts and amplified the TCR beta CDR3 regions from them. When the TCR CDR3 underwent first-round RT-PCR, the HTBI primer set was used. One entry per CDR3 protein results from TCRdb running MiXCR on the multiplex PCR reads. The table records approximately 630,000 distinct CDR3 sequences, 16% of them present only once. The material sequenced was blood. This chain uses TRBV5-1 with TRBJ2-7, with a weak D call TRBD1 (6 bases). The source of this sequence is a woman in her twenties or thirties with Graves' hyperthyroidism. The CDR3: CASSLGQGRGYEQYF. For the CDR3, the DNA is TGCGCCAGCAGCTTGGGCCAGGGGAGAGGCTACGAGCAGTACTTC.